One and the same sample provided the 28 T cell receptor beta chains below, sequenced in a study of TIL therapy for anti-PD-1-resistant metastatic lung cancer (dated by TCRdb to the early 2020s). The intended sense of this specimen's time point label: pre-treatment sample, taken before nivolumab and TIL therapy. The baseline tumor samples were excised metastases, mostly pleural nodules or supraclavicular lymph nodes, taken from the same resection that was used to grow TIL. The immunoSEQ v3 hsTCRB kit was used to amplify TCR beta CDR3 regions from genomic DNA through bias-controlled multiplex PCR. TCRdb carries this immuneACCESS record with in-frame sequences only. Its versions omit some clonotypes, under half of them owing to an unresolved V gene in the studies checked, with the rest unexplained. In all, the sample holds 50,000 or so clones, and 60% to 85% of those were seen once. The ten most abundant clones make up roughly 5.6% of the sample.

Sequenced material: tumor tissue, taken at baseline. The receptors here all came from a person aged 25 to 85 with non-small cell lung cancer.

The chain couples TRBV2 to TRBJ2-1, with 11 bases fitting TRBD2. V gave up 7 bases and J gave up 6 bases; unmatched junction bases: 5. Germline V gene sequence: CDR1 SNHLY, CDR2 FYNNEI. The CDR3 is 14 amino acids. DNA for the CDR3: TGTGCCAGCAATAGACTAGCGGGGAGCAATGAGCAGTTCTTC. It is translated as CASNRLAGSNEQFF.

This clone was found a few times. The chain couples TRBV5-1 to TRBJ1-2; 9 nucleotides agree with TRBD1. Germline loops: CDR1 SGHRS, CDR2 YFSETQ. V lost 4 bases, J lost 8 bases, and 9 bases stayed unmatched. The CDR3 is 14 residues long. CDR3 residues: CASSGTGTGRGYTF. CDR3 DNA sequence: TGCGCCAGCAGCGGGACCGGGACAGGGCGCGGCTACACCTTC. Full variable domain (rest looked up from reference TRBV5-1 and TRBJ1-2): KAGVTQTPRYLIKTRGQQVTLSCSPISGHRSVSWYQQTPGQGLQFLFEYFSETQRNKGNFPGRFSGRQFSNSRSEMNVSTLELGDSALYLCASSGTGTGRGYTFGSGTRLTVV.

This chain uses TRBV28 with TRBJ1-5; 9 bases agree with TRBD1. V shed 6 bases, J shed 4 bases, and the junction held 7 bases outside the gene matches. The CDR3 has 15 residues. Germline V lookup: CDR1 MDHEN, CDR2 SYDVKM. The CDR3 region is CASSLTGGPNQPQHF. The CDR3 coding sequence is TGTGCCAGCAGCTTAACAGGGGGCCCGAATCAGCCCCAGCATTTT.

This clone was picked up one time. The genes are TRBV19 and TRBJ2-7; 7 positions match TRBD1. The CDR3 sequence is 14 residues long. Germline V gene data show CDR1 as LNHDA and CDR2 as SQIVND (reference sequence). V shed 5 bases and J 1 base; nucleotides not matched to a gene: 5. The CDR3 DNA is TGTGCCAGTAGTCCCCAGACAGGGTCCTACGAGCAGTACTTC. Protein product: CASSPQTGSYEQYF.

This chain connects TRBV5-1 to TRBJ1-2; TRBD1 matches at 10 bases. The CDR3 contains 13 residues. The junction had 2 bases not matched to a gene; V was cut back by 4 bases and J by 5 bases. Germline V gives CDR1 SGHRS, CDR2 YFSETQ. CDR3 residues: CASSTGQGYGYTF. The CDR3 bases are TGCGCCAGCAGCACGGGACAGGGGTATGGCTACACCTTC.

This chain connects TRBV30 to TRBJ2-5, with D unresolved. This CDR3 is built from 10 residues. The V gene lost 3 bases and the J gene lost 2 bases, with 1 base spanning the gap. CDR1 GTSNPN and CDR2 SVGIG come from the germline V gene (reference sequence). Written as DNA, the CDR3 is TGTGCCTGGAGGCAAGAGACCCAGTACTTC. It is translated as CAWRQETQYF.

The chain carries TRBV5-1 and TRBJ2-3, with D hard to call. Germline lookup yields CDR1 SGHRS and CDR2 YFSETQ. With 1 base removed from V and 3 bases from J, the gap between germline ends came to 9 bases. The CDR3 is 14 residues long. Written as DNA, the CDR3 is TGCGCCAGCAGCTTGAGGATGGGGACAGATACGCAGTATTTT. Translated, it gives CASSLRMGTDTQYF.

The J gene is TRBJ2-7, the V gene TRBV6-6; the match to TRBD1 covers 7 bases. CDR1 and CDR2 from the germline V gene are MNHNY and SVGAGI (reference sequence). V was pared by 5 bases and J by 3 bases, with 7 bases of the junction left unmatched. CDR3 length equals 14 residues. CDR3 region: CASSPGTAGYEQYF. CDR3 sequence (DNA): TGTGCCAGCAGTCCCGGGACAGCCGGCTACGAGCAGTACTTC.

This chain uses TRBV5-6 with TRBJ2-1; 7 nucleotides match TRBD2. The CDR3 consists of 17 residues. Germline assignment: CDR1 SGHDT and CDR2 YYEEEE. The V and J ends lost 1 base and 5 bases, in that order; junction bases with no gene match: 12. CDR3 region: CASSLSLKRGGNNEQFF. The CDR3 DNA reads as TGTGCCAGCAGCTTGAGTCTTAAGCGGGGTGGAAACAATGAGCAGTTCTTC.

This clone appeared a few times. The chain links TRBV28 to TRBJ1-3; TRBD1 matches at 7 bases. The CDR3 contains 13 residues. V was pared by 2 bases and J by 8 bases, with 3 bases of the junction left unmatched. The V gene's germline CDR1 is MDHEN and CDR2 SYDVKM. Here the CDR3 reads CASSLEGAHTIYF. DNA of the CDR3: TGTGCCAGCAGTTTAGAGGGGGCTCACACCATATATTTT.

The V call is TRBV14, the J call TRBJ2-7; D perhaps matches TRBD1 (5 bases). CDR3 length: 14 residues. V was cut by 1 base and J by 3 bases, with 10 bases left in between. CDR1 and CDR2 (germline): SGHDN, FVKESK. The CDR3 is CASSQGSGIYEQYF. In DNA form, the CDR3 reads TGTGCCAGCAGCCAAGGGTCAGGGATCTACGAGCAGTACTTC.

The chain joins TRBV28 to TRBJ1-6; tentative D call: TRBD1 (6 bases). Trimming removed 4 bases at V and 6 bases at J, with 13 bases between. The CDR3 loop spans 15 amino acids. CDR1 is MDHEN, CDR2 SYDVKM, per germline. CDR3 amino acids: CASSWDNIGNSPLHF. Here the CDR3 DNA reads TGTGCCAGCAGTTGGGACAATATTGGTAATTCACCCCTCCACTTT.

The rearrangement joins TRBV7-9 to TRBJ2-1; 8 nucleotides agree with TRBD2. The V gene's germline CDR1 is SEHNR and CDR2 FQNEAQ (reference sequence). The CDR3 has 14 amino acids. Losses at the gene ends were 6 bases for V and 4 bases for J; bases not matched to a gene: 5. The chain's CDR3 is CASSLSGVYNEQFF. For the CDR3, the DNA is TGTGCCAGCAGTCTTAGCGGGGTATACAATGAGCAGTTCTTC.

This clone came up once. The chain combines TRBV11-2 with TRBJ1-4; D perhaps matches TRBD1 (5 bases). The CDR3 is 16 amino acids. V was pared by 5 bases and J by 8 bases, with 21 bases between. Germline lookup yields CDR1 SGHAT and CDR2 FQNNGV. This CDR3 reads CASSALRQISGEKLFF. CDR3 coding DNA: TGTGCCAGCAGCGCACTAAGACAGATTTCGGGAGAAAAACTGTTTTTT.

This chain uses TRBV6-1 with TRBJ2-7, with TRBD1 matching over 9 bases. CDR1 MNHNS and CDR2 SASEGT come from the germline V gene. Trimming took 6 bases from V and 5 from J; bases not matched to a gene: 8. The CDR3 is 14 amino acids. CDR3 sequence: CASSPGQGRDEQYF. CDR3 nucleotide sequence: TGTGCCAGCAGCCCCGGACAGGGGCGTGACGAGCAGTACTTC.

This clone was detected only a few times. The chain carries TRBV28 and TRBJ1-3; D is unresolved. CDR1 and CDR2 from the germline V gene are MDHEN and SYDVKM. The CDR3 consists of 15 residues. V gave up 8 bases and J gave up 0 bases, with 14 bases separating them. CDR3 in amino acids: CASGPVGFSGNTIYF. CDR3 in DNA: TGTGCCAGCGGGCCGGTGGGGTTCTCTGGAAACACCATATATTTT.

The chain couples TRBV6-6 to TRBJ2-4; D possibly corresponds to TRBD2 (5 bases). This CDR3 spans 14 amino acids. Germline CDR1 is MNHNY and CDR2 is SVGAGI (reference sequence). V gave up 0 bases and J gave up 7 bases, with 10 bases separating them. The CDR3 loop reads CASSYSNGLNIQYF. CDR3 bases: TGTGCCAGCAGTTACTCGAATGGACTCAACATTCAGTACTTC.

The V gene is TRBV16, the J gene TRBJ2-1; tentative D call: TRBD2 (7 bases). In germline, CDR1 is KGHSY, CDR2 FQNENV. With 1 base removed from V and 9 bases from J, the gap between germline ends came to 13 bases. CDR3 length: 14 amino acids. The CDR3: CASSQYRGAGEQFF. As DNA, the CDR3 is TGTGCCAGCAGCCAATATCGGGGGGCCGGTGAGCAGTTCTTC.

J is TRBJ2-7 and V is TRBV6-5; 11 bases fit TRBD1. J lost 3 bases, V lost 1 base, and 5 bases had no gene match. This CDR3 contains 16 residues. Germline V lookup: CDR1 MNHEY, CDR2 SVGAGI. CDR3 bases: TGTGCCAGCAGTTACTTAGGACAGGGGGCTCACTACGAGCAGTACTTC. It translates to CASSYLGQGAHYEQYF.

The chain is built from TRBV28 and TRBJ1-4; possibly TRBD1 for D (6 bases). The V gene's germline CDR1 is MDHEN and CDR2 SYDVKM. V gave up 8 bases and J gave up 5 bases, with 21 bases separating them. The CDR3 totals 16 residues. For the CDR3, the DNA is TGTGCCAGCTCTTCTGGGGGAGGGGGATGGAATGAAAAACTGTTTTTT. This sequence encodes CASSSGGGGWNEKLFF.

This CDR3 reads CASSYSGQGPHEQYF. The CDR3 DNA is TGTGCCAGCAGTTACTCGGGACAGGGACCCCACGAGCAGTACTTC. V is TRBV6-5 and J is TRBJ2-7, with 9 positions matching TRBD1. This CDR3 contains 15 residues. Germline-derived CDR1 and CDR2 are MNHEY and SVGAGI. V was pared by 0 bases and J by 5 bases, with 5 bases of the junction left unmatched.

This clone occurred a few times. V gene TRBV13 combines with J gene TRBJ2-7; the match to TRBD2 covers 8 bases. The CDR3 consists of 12 residues. V lost 5 bases and J lost 10; bases outside the gene matches: 7. Germline lookup yields CDR1 PRHDT and CDR2 FYEKMQ (reference sequence). CDR3 nucleotides: TGTGCCAGCAGCCCCGGGAGGGACCACCAGTACTTC. This gives the protein CASSPGRDHQYF. Drawing the rest from reference TRBV13 and TRBJ2-7, the complete variable domain is AAGVIQSPRHLIKEKRETATLKCYPIPRHDTVYWYQQGPGQDPQFLISFYEKMQSDKGSIPDRFSAQQFSDYHSELNMSSLELGDSALYFCASSPGRDHQYFGPGTRLTVT.

V is TRBV11-2 and J is TRBJ2-1; D is ambiguous. In germline, CDR1 is SGHAT, CDR2 FQNNGV. Trimming took off 2 bases at V and 8 bases at J, with 10 bases between the two ends. The CDR3 length is 13 residues. The CDR3 region has the DNA TGTGCCAGCAGCTTAAGCGAGGTGGATGAGCAGTTCTTC. Protein product: CASSLSEVDEQFF.

This clone has a handful of counts. The chain carries TRBV10-2 and TRBJ1-1; D is unclear. Between the trimmed V and J ends, which lost 6 bases and 8 bases, there was a span of 10 bases. CDR3 length equals 11 residues. Germline V lookup: CDR1 WSHSY, CDR2 SAAADI. The CDR3 here is CASSEITEAFF. For the CDR3, the DNA is TGCGCCAGCAGCGAAATAACCGAAGCTTTCTTT.

The chain is built from TRBV7-2 and TRBJ2-5; TRBD2 matches at 7 bases. This CDR3 is built from 14 residues. Losses at the gene ends were 0 bases for V and 3 bases for J; bases not matched to a gene: 1. Germline assignment: CDR1 SGHTA and CDR2 FQGNSA. CDR3 sequence: CASSLAGGEETQYF. The CDR3 nucleotides are TGTGCCAGCAGCTTAGCGGGAGGGGAAGAGACCCAGTACTTC.

V and J are TRBV2 and TRBJ2-7; tentatively, D is TRBD2 (5 bases). CDR3 size: 15 residues. V shed 7 bases and J shed 4 bases, with 20 bases lying between them. Per germline, CDR1 SNHLY and CDR2 FYNNEI. Here the CDR3 DNA reads TGTGCCAGCAAATATGCGGGTAATGGTGCGTACGAGCAGTACTTC. This gives the protein CASKYAGNGAYEQYF.

The chain recombines TRBV19 with TRBJ1-3, with a weak D call TRBD1 (6 bases). The CDR3 extends over 17 amino acids. Germline CDR1 and CDR2: LNHDA and SQIVND (reference sequence). Trimming took off 6 bases at V and 1 base at J, with 19 bases between the two ends. CDR3 sequence reads: CASRSLGHSPSGNTIYF. The CDR3 nucleotides are TGTGCCAGTAGGAGCCTGGGACATTCACCTTCTGGAAACACCATATATTTT.

The chain has TRBV9 and TRBJ2-7, with TRBD1 matching 8 bases. CDR1 SGDLS and CDR2 YYNGEE come from the germline V gene. With 0 bases clipped from V and 6 bases from J, the junction kept 8 bases outside the gene matches. CDR3 length: 15 residues. CDR3 region: CASSVAGGGISEQYF. As DNA, the CDR3 is TGTGCCAGCAGCGTAGCAGGGGGCGGTATTAGCGAGCAGTACTTC.